This T cell receptor beta chain was observed in a study of long-term antiretroviral therapy in people with HIV. The CDR3 totals 15 residues. V was pared by 1 base and J by 7 bases, with 13 bases between. Germline CDR1 is SGHAT and CDR2 is FQNNGV. The libraries were made with immunoSEQ v3.0 at survey level. Sequencing used immunoSEQ multiplex PCR; TCRdb keeps in-frame clones, though not all of them. This sample has approximately 35,000 clones, with around 94% found just once. This chain links TRBV11-2 with TRBJ1-4; D is ambiguous. The sample consisted of unsorted PBMCs, taken 4.1 years after starting antiretroviral therapy. The sequence came from a woman aged 45-65 years with HIV. CDR3 sequence: CASSLGEVQLEKLFF. The CDR3, as DNA: TGTGCCAGCAGCTTAGGAGAGGTACAGCTTGAAAAACTGTTTTTT. The variable domain in full, completed from reference TRBV11-2 and TRBJ1-4, reads EAGVAQSPRYKIIEKRQSVAFWCNPISGHATLYWYQQILGQGPKLLIQFQNNGVVDDSQLPKDRFSAERLKGVDSTLKIQPAKLEDSAVYLCASSLGEVQLEKLFFGSGTQLSVL.